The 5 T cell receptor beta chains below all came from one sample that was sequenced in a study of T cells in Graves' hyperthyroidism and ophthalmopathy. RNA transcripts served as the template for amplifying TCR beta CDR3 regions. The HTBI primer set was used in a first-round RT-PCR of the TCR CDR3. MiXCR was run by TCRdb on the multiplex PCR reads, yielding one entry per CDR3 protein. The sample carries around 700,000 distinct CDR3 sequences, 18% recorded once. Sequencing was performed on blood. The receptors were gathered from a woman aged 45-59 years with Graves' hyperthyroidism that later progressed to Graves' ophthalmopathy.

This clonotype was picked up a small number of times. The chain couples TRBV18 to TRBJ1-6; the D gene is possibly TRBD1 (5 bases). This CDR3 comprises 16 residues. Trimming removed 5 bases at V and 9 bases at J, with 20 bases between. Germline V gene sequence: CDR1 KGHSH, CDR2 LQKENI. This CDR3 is CASSVSGPRAGSPLHF. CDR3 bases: TGTGCCAGCTCAGTGTCCGGTCCCAGGGCTGGTTCACCCCTCCACTTT.

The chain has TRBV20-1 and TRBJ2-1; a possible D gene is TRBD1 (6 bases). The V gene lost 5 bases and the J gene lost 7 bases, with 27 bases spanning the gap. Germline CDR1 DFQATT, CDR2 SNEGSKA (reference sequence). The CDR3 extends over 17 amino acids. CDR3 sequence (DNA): TGCAGTGCTCGCCAGTTAGGCAGGGGCCTAAACTTAAATGAGCAGTTCTTC. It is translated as CSARQLGRGLNLNEQFF.

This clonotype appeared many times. CDR3 DNA: TGTGCCAGCAGCTTAGGATTCGGCTCCAGTAGCACAGATACGCAGTATTTT. As protein: CASSLGFGSSSTDTQYF. This chain uses TRBV7-8 with TRBJ2-3; no definite D call. The CDR3 extends over 17 amino acids. The V end was cut by 1 base, the J end by 0 bases, with 14 bases between. Germline V gives CDR1 SGHVS, CDR2 FQNEAQ.

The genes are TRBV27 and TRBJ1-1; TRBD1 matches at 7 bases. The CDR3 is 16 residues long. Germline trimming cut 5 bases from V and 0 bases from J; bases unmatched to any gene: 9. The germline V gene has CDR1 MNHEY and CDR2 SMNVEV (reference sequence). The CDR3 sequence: CASSKGQWSMNTEAFF. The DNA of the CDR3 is TGTGCCAGCAGTAAGGGACAGTGGAGCATGAACACTGAAGCTTTCTTT.

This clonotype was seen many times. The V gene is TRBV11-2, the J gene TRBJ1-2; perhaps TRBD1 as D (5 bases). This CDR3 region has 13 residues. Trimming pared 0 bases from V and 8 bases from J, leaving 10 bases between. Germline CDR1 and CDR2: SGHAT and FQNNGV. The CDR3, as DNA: TGTGCCAGCAGCTTAGAACAGGTCGGGGGCTACACCTTC. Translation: CASSLEQVGGYTF. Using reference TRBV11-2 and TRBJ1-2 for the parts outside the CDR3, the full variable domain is EAGVAQSPRYKIIEKRQSVAFWCNPISGHATLYWYQQILGQGPKLLIQFQNNGVVDDSQLPKDRFSAERLKGVDSTLKIQPAKLEDSAVYLCASSLEQVGGYTFGSGTRLTVV.